These 19 T cell receptor beta chains came from one sample sequenced in a study of T cell responses to AZD1222 COVID-19 vaccine. Profiling relied on immunoSEQ multiplex PCR, and the TCRdb table lists in-frame clones only, not all of them. Altogether approximately 160,000 clones are present, roughly 87% being singletons, with the ten largest covering roughly 2.5%. Sequenced material: peripheral blood, taken on day 0 of AZD1222 vaccination. These receptors came from an adult in good health.

The chain is built from TRBV9 and TRBJ2-7; tentative D call: TRBD2 (7 bases). The germline gives CDR1 SGDLS, CDR2 YYNGEE. The CDR3 contains 14 residues. V lost 0 bases and J 11 bases, leaving 18 bases between the germline ends. CDR3 sequence (DNA): TGTGCCAGCAGCGTAGACAGGGAGGTCGGGAGGAAGTACTTC. Translated: CASSVDREVGRKYF.

This CDR3 is CASSSRTSGYTPSYEQYF. The CDR3, as DNA: TGTGCCAGCAGCTCCAGAACTAGCGGGTACACTCCCTCCTACGAGCAGTACTTC. The rearrangement links TRBV7-2 to TRBJ2-7; 9 bases match TRBD2. J was trimmed by 0 bases and V by 4 bases; bases with no gene match: 13. Germline V CDR1 and CDR2: SGHTA, FQGNSA. This CDR3 is 18 amino acids long.

The chain links TRBV2 to TRBJ1-3, with unresolved D. Germline V gene data show CDR1 as SNHLY and CDR2 as FYNNEI. V lost 2 bases, J lost 7 bases, and 12 bases lay in between. The CDR3 has 14 residues. CDR3 in amino acids: CASSEWGLGNTIYF. CDR3 in DNA: TGTGCCAGCAGTGAATGGGGTTTGGGGAACACCATATATTTT.

The chain joins TRBV12-3 or TRBV12-4 to TRBJ2-3, with D possibly TRBD2 on 5 matching bases. The CDR3 spans 12 residues. V was cut by 7 bases and J by 2 bases, with 7 bases left in between. The chain's CDR3 is CASKGVTDTQYF. CDR3 nucleotides: TGTGCCAGCAAGGGAGTCACAGATACGCAGTATTTT.

The V and J genes are TRBV6-5 and TRBJ1-2; D not certain. V was pared by 6 bases and J by 12 bases, with 17 bases between. The CDR3 sequence is 12 residues long. Per germline, CDR1 MNHEY and CDR2 SVGAGI. The CDR3 here is CASSLPLLANTF. CDR3 bases: TGTGCCAGCAGCTTACCACTTTTAGCAAACACCTTC.

The genes are TRBV19 and TRBJ2-7; TRBD2 is a possible D gene (6 bases). The CDR3 is 16 residues long. With 4 bases removed from V and 6 bases from J, the gap between germline ends came to 22 bases. The germline CDR1 and CDR2 sequences are LNHDA and SQIVND (reference sequence). CDR3 in DNA: TGTGCCAGTAGTACCCGGGGGTTATTAGTGGGCCGCGAGCAGTACTTC. Translated, it gives CASSTRGLLVGREQYF.

This rearrangement joins TRBV27 to TRBJ1-2; 7 nucleotides agree with TRBD1. This CDR3 comprises 15 residues. The ends lost 4 bases at V and 8 bases at J; junction bases unmatched: 13. In germline, CDR1 is MNHEY, CDR2 SMNVEV (reference sequence). DNA for the CDR3: TGTGCCAGCAGTTCCTCTCCCCGCAGGGGGTACGGCTACACCTTC. Protein: CASSSSPRRGYGYTF.

This chain uses TRBV27 with TRBJ2-7; TRBD2 matches at 7 bases. CDR3 length equals 14 residues. Per the germline V gene, CDR1 is MNHEY and CDR2 is SMNVEV (reference sequence). V shed 6 bases and J 4 bases; nucleotides not matched to a gene: 9. In nucleotides, the CDR3 is TGTGCCAGCAGAAGGACTAGAGATGATTACGAGCAGTACTTC. It translates to CASRRTRDDYEQYF.

The chain recombines TRBV27 with TRBJ2-2; 12 positions match TRBD2. Germline lookup yields CDR1 MNHEY and CDR2 SMNVEV (reference sequence). Trimming took 5 bases from V and 2 from J; bases not matched to a gene: 6. This CDR3 is 17 amino acids long. This chain's CDR3 is CASSATSGSYNTGELFF. The CDR3 nucleotides are TGTGCCAGCAGTGCGACTAGCGGGAGCTATAACACCGGGGAGCTGTTTTTT.

This clone has a single count. The CDR3 nucleotides read TGCAGCGTTGACGGGGGGCCCTACGAGCAGTACTTC. Translated: CSVDGGPYEQYF. The chain employs TRBV29-1 and TRBJ2-7; tentative D call: TRBD2 (7 bases). In germline, CDR1 is SQVTM, CDR2 ANQGSEA. The germline V and J ends were trimmed by 3 bases and 2 bases, with 8 bases remaining between them. The CDR3 consists of 12 residues.

This rearrangement joins TRBV19 to TRBJ1-6; the match to TRBD1 covers 9 bases. Trimming took 5 bases from V and 11 from J; bases not matched to a gene: 7. The CDR3 loop spans 14 amino acids. In germline, CDR1 is LNHDA, CDR2 SQIVND (reference sequence). CDR3 loop: CASSFGQGQPPLHF. DNA for the CDR3: TGTGCCAGTAGTTTTGGACAGGGGCAGCCACCCCTCCACTTT.

The chain combines TRBV7-9 with TRBJ1-6; D remains ambiguous. Germline CDR1 and CDR2: SEHNR and FQNEAQ (reference sequence). There are 13 residues in the CDR3. Between the trimmed V and J ends, which lost 2 bases and 8 bases, there was a span of 7 bases. CDR3: CASSLSRDSPLHF. CDR3 bases: TGTGCCAGCAGCTTAAGTAGGGATTCACCCCTCCACTTT.

The chain couples TRBV5-8 to TRBJ2-1; 13 bases fit TRBD2. Looked up from germline, CDR1 is SGHTS and CDR2 is YDEGEE. The CDR3 covers 15 residues. Losses at the gene ends were 0 bases for V and 8 bases for J; bases not matched to a gene: 2. DNA of the CDR3: TGTGCCAGCAGCTTGGGACTAGCGGGAGGCTATGAGCAGTTCTTC. Protein sequence: CASSLGLAGGYEQFF.

V usage is TRBV19 and J usage is TRBJ2-3; D ambiguous. Germline V gene sequence: CDR1 LNHDA, CDR2 SQIVND (reference sequence). V gave up 3 bases and J gave up 0 bases, with 4 bases separating them. The CDR3 consists of 13 residues. The chain's CDR3 is CASSIDSTDTQYF. As DNA, the CDR3 is TGTGCCAGTAGTATCGACAGCACAGATACGCAGTATTTT.

This clone has a handful of counts. The gene calls are TRBV10-3 and TRBJ2-1, with TRBD1 matching 7 bases. V was pared by 7 bases and J by 5 bases, with 8 bases of the junction left unmatched. The CDR3 is 14 residues long. CDR1 and CDR2 from the germline V gene are ENHRY and SYGVKD. This chain's CDR3 is CAIKGTASNNEQFF. CDR3 DNA: TGTGCCATCAAGGGGACAGCTTCTAACAATGAGCAGTTCTTC.

V and J are TRBV6-5 and TRBJ2-3; 8 nucleotides match TRBD2. The CDR3 loop spans 14 amino acids. Germline CDR1 is MNHEY and CDR2 is SVGAGI. V shed 6 bases and J 2 bases; nucleotides not matched to a gene: 4. This chain's CDR3 is CASSLTSDTDTQYF. The DNA of the CDR3 is TGTGCCAGCAGCTTGACTAGCGACACAGATACGCAGTATTTT.

This clone was seen a few times. The rearrangement joins TRBV5-1 to TRBJ1-6; tentative D call: TRBD1 (6 bases). The CDR3 is made up of 15 amino acids. Germline V gene sequence: CDR1 SGHRS, CDR2 YFSETQ. Trimming took 0 bases from V and 11 from J, leaving 15 bases between them. The CDR3 region has the DNA TGCGCCAGCAGCTTGGCCCAGGGGAGGAGGGCACCCCTCCACTTT. Translating gives CASSLAQGRRAPLHF.

This rearrangement joins TRBV7-3 to TRBJ2-1; maybe TRBD1 (6 bases). Germline values: CDR1 SGHTA, CDR2 FQGTGA. Trimming stripped 5 bases from V and 4 bases from J, with 12 bases between. The CDR3 extends over 14 amino acids. CDR3 coding DNA: TGTGCCAGCAGCCCCGGACAGATATACAATGAGCAGTTCTTC. Protein product: CASSPGQIYNEQFF.

This chain connects TRBV7-2 to TRBJ2-1; 13 bases are a match to TRBD2. The V segment lost 5 bases and the J segment 4 bases; nucleotides outside the gene matches: 5. The germline V gene encodes CDR1 SGHTA and CDR2 FQGNSA. The CDR3 sequence is 16 residues long. The CDR3 region is CASSPRTSGSYNEQFF. DNA of the CDR3: TGTGCCAGCAGCCCCAGGACTAGCGGGAGTTACAATGAGCAGTTCTTC. Full variable domain (missing parts from reference TRBV7-2 and TRBJ2-1): GAGVSQSPSNKVTEKGKDVELRCDPISGHTALYWYRQSLGQGLEFLIYFQGNSAPDKSGLPSDRFSAERTGGSVSTLTIQRTQQEDSAVYLCASSPRTSGSYNEQFFGPGTRLTVL.